What follows is one T cell receptor beta chain and its context. These data belong to a study of OX40 agonist ivuxolimab in advanced cancers. Trimming cost V 4 bases and J 3 bases, with 6 bases left between them. The V gene's germline CDR1 is MGHRA and CDR2 YSYEKL. This CDR3 spans 12 amino acids. Only in-frame clones appear in the TCRdb table, and some are missing; sequencing was by immunoSEQ multiplex PCR. The sample lists roughly 130,000 clones, roughly 93% occurring once. The TCR comes from an adult with an advanced solid tumor such as melanoma, head and neck, liver or kidney cancer. Here the sequenced sample was CD4+ or CD8+ T cells sorted from blood, taken in a trial of the OX40 agonist ivuxolimab. The V and J genes are TRBV4-1 and TRBJ1-1; D remains unclear. The CDR3 DNA is TGCGCCAGCAGCCCAAGTCACACTGAAGCTTTCTTT. Translation gives CASSPSHTEAFF.